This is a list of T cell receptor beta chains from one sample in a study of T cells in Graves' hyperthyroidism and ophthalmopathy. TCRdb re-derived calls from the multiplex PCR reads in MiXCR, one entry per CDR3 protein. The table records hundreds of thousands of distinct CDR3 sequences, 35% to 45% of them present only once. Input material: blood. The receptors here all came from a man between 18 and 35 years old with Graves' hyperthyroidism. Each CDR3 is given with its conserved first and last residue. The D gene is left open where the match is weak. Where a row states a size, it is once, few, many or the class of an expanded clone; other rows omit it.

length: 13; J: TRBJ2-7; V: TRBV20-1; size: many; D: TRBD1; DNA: TGCAGTGCTGTGGACAGGTTCTCCTACGAGCAGTACTTC; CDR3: CSAVDRFSYEQYF
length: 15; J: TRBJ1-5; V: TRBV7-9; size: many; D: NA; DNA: TGTGCCAGCAGCCCGCCGGGGGCCGGGAATCAGCCCCAGCATTTT; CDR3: CASSPPGAGNQPQHF
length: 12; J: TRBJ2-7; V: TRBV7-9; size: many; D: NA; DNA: TGTGCCAGCAGCGGGATAGGAAACGAGCAGTACTTC; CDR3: CASSGIGNEQYF
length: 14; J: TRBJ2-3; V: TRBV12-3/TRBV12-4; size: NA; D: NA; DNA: TGTGCCAGCAGTTTATGGCAGAGCACAGATACGCAGTATTTT; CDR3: CASSLWQSTDTQYF
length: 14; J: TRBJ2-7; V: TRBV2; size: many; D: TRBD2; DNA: TGTGCCAGCAGTTGGACTAGCGGGAACTACGAGCAGTACTTC; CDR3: CASSWTSGNYEQYF
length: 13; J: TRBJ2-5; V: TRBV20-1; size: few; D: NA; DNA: TGCAGTGCTAGAACGGCGATACAAGAGACCCAGTACTTC; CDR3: CSARTAIQETQYF
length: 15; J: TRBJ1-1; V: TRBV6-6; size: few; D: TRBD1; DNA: TGTGCCAGCAGTGAGCTAGACAGGGCGGGCACTGAAGCTTTCTTT; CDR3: CASSELDRAGTEAFF
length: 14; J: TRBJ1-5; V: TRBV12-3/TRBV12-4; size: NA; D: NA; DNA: TGTGCCAGCAGTACTTCAGGGTCCCATCAGCCCCAGCATTTT; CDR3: CASSTSGSHQPQHF
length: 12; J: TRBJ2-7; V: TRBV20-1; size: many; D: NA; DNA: TGCAGTGCTAGGCCCGAGGGCTACGAGCAGTACTTC; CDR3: CSARPEGYEQYF
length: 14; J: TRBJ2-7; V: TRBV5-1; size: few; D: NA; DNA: TGCGCCAGCAGCTTTTCAAACCCTGCCTACGAGCAGTACTTC; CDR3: CASSFSNPAYEQYF
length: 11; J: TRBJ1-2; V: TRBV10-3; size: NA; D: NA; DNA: TGTGCCATCAGGCGGGACTCTGGAAACACCTTC; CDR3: CAIRRDSGNTF
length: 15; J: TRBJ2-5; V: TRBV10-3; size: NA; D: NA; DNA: TGTGCCATCAGTGAGTCCCGGATGGGGGCAGAGACCCAGTACTTC; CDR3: CAISESRMGAETQYF
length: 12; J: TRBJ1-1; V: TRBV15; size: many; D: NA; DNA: TGTGCCACCGCCAGGGCGGACACTGAAGCTTTCTTT; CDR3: CATARADTEAFF
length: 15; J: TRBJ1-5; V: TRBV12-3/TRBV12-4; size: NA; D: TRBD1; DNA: TGTGCCAGCAGCCCTACAGGGGGACCCTATCAGCCCCAGCATTTT; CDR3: CASSPTGGPYQPQHF
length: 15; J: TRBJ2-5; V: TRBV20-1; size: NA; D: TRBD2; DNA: TGCAGTGCTGCCTCAGCGGGAGGGCCCCAAGAGACCCAGTACTTC; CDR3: CSAASAGGPQETQYF
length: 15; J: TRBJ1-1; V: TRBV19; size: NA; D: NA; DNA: TGTGCCAGTAGCAAGGGGGACCCCATGAACACTGAAGCTTTCTTT; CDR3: CASSKGDPMNTEAFF
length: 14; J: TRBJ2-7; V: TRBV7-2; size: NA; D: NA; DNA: TGTGCCAGCAGCTTAGCTAGCGCCGCTAAAGAGCAGTACTTC; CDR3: CASSLASAAKEQYF
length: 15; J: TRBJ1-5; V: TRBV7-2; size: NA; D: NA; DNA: TGTGCCAGCACCCCGGAGCAAGGTGAGAATCAGCCCCAGCATTTT; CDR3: CASTPEQGENQPQHF
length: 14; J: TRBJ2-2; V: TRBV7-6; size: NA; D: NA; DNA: TGTGCCAGCAAGCGGGCCGGGATGGGCGGGGAGCTGTTTTTT; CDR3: CASKRAGMGGELFF
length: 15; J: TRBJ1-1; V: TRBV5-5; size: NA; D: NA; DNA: TGTGCCAGCAGCCCTGAGGCCAGGGTCCCCACTGAAGCTTTCTTT; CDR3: CASSPEARVPTEAFF
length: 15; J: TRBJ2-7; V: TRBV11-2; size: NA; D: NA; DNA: TGTGCCAGCAGTTTATGGAGGCCACTCTCCTACGAGCAGTACTTC; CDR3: CASSLWRPLSYEQYF
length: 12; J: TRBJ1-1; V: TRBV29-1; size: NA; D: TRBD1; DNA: TGCAGCGGTACGACAGGGGGCTCTGAAGCTTTCTTT; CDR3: CSGTTGGSEAFF
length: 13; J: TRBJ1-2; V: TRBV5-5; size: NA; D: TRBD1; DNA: TGTGCCAGCAGCCTAGGACAGGGGGCTGGCTACACCTTC; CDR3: CASSLGQGAGYTF
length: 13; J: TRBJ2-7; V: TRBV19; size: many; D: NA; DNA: TGTGCCAGTAGACAGGGTGGCTCCTACGAGCAGTACTTC; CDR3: CASRQGGSYEQYF
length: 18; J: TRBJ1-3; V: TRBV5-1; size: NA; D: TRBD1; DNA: TGCGCCAGCAGCTTGGGGGGGACAGGGATTGTCTCTGGAAACACCATATATTTT; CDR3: CASSLGGTGIVSGNTIYF
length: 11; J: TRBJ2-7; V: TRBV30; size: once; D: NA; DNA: TGTGCCTGGGCCTCAGGGCACTCGCAGTACTTC; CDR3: CAWASGHSQYF
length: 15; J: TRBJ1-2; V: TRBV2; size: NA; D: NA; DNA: TGTGCCAGCAGTTCCCGGGACACATTTCCCTATGGCTACACCTTC; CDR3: CASSSRDTFPYGYTF
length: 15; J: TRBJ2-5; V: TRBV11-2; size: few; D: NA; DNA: TGTGCCAGCAGCTCCTTTCGACAGGACCAAGAGACCCAGTACTTC; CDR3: CASSSFRQDQETQYF
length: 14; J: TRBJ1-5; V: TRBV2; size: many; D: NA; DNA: TGTGCCAGCAGTGCAGGGAATGGGAATCAGCCCCAGCATTTT; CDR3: CASSAGNGNQPQHF
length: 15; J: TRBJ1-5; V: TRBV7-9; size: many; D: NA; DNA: TGTGCCAGCAGCTTAGACAGGGACAGCAATCAGCCCCAGCATTTT; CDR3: CASSLDRDSNQPQHF
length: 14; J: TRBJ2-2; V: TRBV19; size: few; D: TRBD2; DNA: TGTGCCAGTTTAGCGGGAGGAGGCACCGGGGAGCTGTTTTTT; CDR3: CASLAGGGTGELFF
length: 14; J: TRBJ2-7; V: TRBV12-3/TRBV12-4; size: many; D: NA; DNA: TGTGCCAGCAGTCCTGGAGGGGGATCCTACGAGCAGTACTTC; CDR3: CASSPGGGSYEQYF
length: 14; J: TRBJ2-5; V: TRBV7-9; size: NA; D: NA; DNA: TGTGCCAGCAGCTTAGAACGTCCCTCAGAGACCCAGTACTTC; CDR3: CASSLERPSETQYF
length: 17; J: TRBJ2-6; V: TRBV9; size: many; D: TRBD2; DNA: TGTGCCAGCAGCCCCTGGACTAGCGGGGTTGGGGCCAACGTCCTGACTTTC; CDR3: CASSPWTSGVGANVLTF
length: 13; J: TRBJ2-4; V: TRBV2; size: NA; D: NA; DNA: TGTGCCAGCAGGGGGGATACCTTAAACATTCAGTACTTC; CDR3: CASRGDTLNIQYF
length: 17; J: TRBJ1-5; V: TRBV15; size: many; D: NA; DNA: TGTGCCACCAGCAGAGCGGGGGGCACTTGGGGCAATCAGCCCCAGCATTTT; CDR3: CATSRAGGTWGNQPQHF
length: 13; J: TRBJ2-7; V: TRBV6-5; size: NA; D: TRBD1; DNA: TGTGCCAGCAGCTGGGACAGGGCTCACGAGCAGTACTTC; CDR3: CASSWDRAHEQYF